This entry is about one TCR beta chain. In the PCR, 60 Vbeta and 13 Jbeta primers were used. Original data processing: Later, an analysis found about 77 million unique TCR beta chains, and about 10 million of these were shared. Assay used: immunoSEQ multiplex PCR; TCRdb lists only in-frame clones, some missing. That table is the source of V, J and clone size, and D and trimming were worked out from the DNA. The data hold about 270,000 clones, with about 75% observed a single time. V lost 0 bases and J 4 bases, leaving 5 bases between the germline ends. Germline V gives CDR1 MGHRA, CDR2 YSYEKL. The CDR3 has 13 amino acids. This sample was taken from a study of cytomegalovirus exposure and HLA in healthy donors.

The sequence came from a female donor in good health and CMV-seronegative. Material for sequencing was PBMCs. This chain connects TRBV4-1 to TRBJ2-3; the D is unclear. CDR3 bases: TGCGCCAGCAGCCAAGAGCTACCAGATACGCAGTATTTT. It encodes CASSQELPDTQYF.